The present T cell receptor beta chain was sequenced within a study of T cells in Graves' hyperthyroidism and ophthalmopathy. TCR beta CDR3 region amplification was performed from RNA transcripts. A first-round RT-PCR of the TCR CDR3 used the HTBI primer set. One entry per CDR3 protein, called by TCRdb with MiXCR from the multiplex PCR reads. Of around 620,000 distinct CDR3 sequences listed, approximately 15% are singletons. Germline V lookup: CDR1 MNHNS, CDR2 SASEGT. V trimming: 7 bases; J trimming: 4 bases; junction bases outside the gene matches: 5. The CDR3 loop spans 15 amino acids. This clonotype occurred a few times.

This rearrangement joins TRBV6-1 to TRBJ2-3, with TRBD2 matching over 13 bases. Sequencing was carried out using blood. The sequence came from a woman between 18 and 29 years old with Graves' ophthalmopathy. The CDR3 reads CASTGLAGVSDTQYF. As DNA, the CDR3 is TGTGCCAGCACCGGACTAGCGGGAGTTTCAGATACGCAGTATTTT.